This note documents a single T cell receptor (beta chain) sequence. Its antigen is undetermined. The sample comes from a study of identical twins. A template switching step contributed a universal primer site, while unique molecular identifiers were present in the cDNA. One entry per CDR3 protein, called by TCRdb with MiXCR from the 5' RACE reads. The sample holds 1.5 million to 2 million distinct CDR3 sequences, about 30% seen once. Whole-study findings and limits: Beta out-of-frame sequences showed weaker excess sharing between twins. The more abundant beta clonotypes in cord blood had fewer insertions, and memory repertoires did not show this. Models predicted too little out-of-frame TCR alpha sharing in monozygotic twins.

The specimen was cord blood. This receptor was obtained from a newborn girl in good health.

The CDR3 DNA follows: TGCAGCGTTGGGGGACTAGCGGACACCGGGGAGCTGTTTTTT. Encoded protein: CSVGGLADTGELFF. The chain couples TRBV29-1 to TRBJ2-2; TRBD2 aligns across 11 bases. Germline V gene data show CDR1 as SQVTM and CDR2 as ANQGSEA. V shed 4 bases, J shed 3 bases, and the junction held 1 base outside the gene matches. There are 14 residues in the CDR3.